Listed below are T cell receptor beta chains from one sample, sequenced in a study of blood T cell repertoires in COVID-19. The table came from immunoSEQ multiplex PCR; TCRdb's copy has only in-frame clones and leaves some out. The sample lists about 21,000 clones; roughly 80% were seen once. The sequenced material came from peripheral blood. The receptor set was obtained from a man aged 35-49 years with acute or convalescent COVID-19. The CDR3 runs from the conserved cysteine through the conserved F or W. D genes are given only for firm matches. Some rows have no size entry. The others give once, few or many, or a class for an expanded clone.

size | J | V | D | CDR3 | DNA
- | TRBJ2-1 | TRBV9 | - | CASSVAGYNEQFF | TGTGCCAGCAGCGTAGCGGGCTACAATGAGCAGTTCTTC
- | TRBJ2-2 | TRBV11-2 | - | CASSLEGRNTGELFF | TGTGCCAGCAGCTTAGAAGGGAGGAACACCGGGGAGCTGTTTTTT
- | TRBJ1-1 | TRBV5-1 | - | CASSNLQGRGTEAFF | TGCGCCAGCAGCAACTTACAGGGACGAGGAACTGAAGCTTTCTTT
- | TRBJ1-2 | TRBV2 | TRBD1 | CASSAEQGALGYTF | TGTGCCAGCAGTGCGGAACAGGGGGCGCTTGGCTACACCTTC
- | TRBJ1-3 | TRBV6-4 | - | CATRSGNTIYF | TGTGCCACCCGGTCTGGAAACACCATATATTTT
- | TRBJ2-7 | TRBV24-1 | TRBD1 | CATSDSDRYYEQYF | TGTGCCACCAGTGATTCGGACAGGTACTACGAGCAGTACTTC
- | TRBJ1-2 | TRBV5-1 | - | CASSLAGEGAYGYTF | TGCGCCAGCAGCTTGGCCGGGGAGGGCGCCTATGGCTACACCTTC
- | TRBJ2-1 | TRBV5-1 | - | CASSLQPNEQFF | TGCGCCAGCAGCTTACAACCCAATGAGCAGTTCTTC
- | TRBJ1-1 | TRBV19 | - | CASSIDGRALKTNTEAFF | TGTGCCAGTAGTATAGATGGCAGGGCCCTAAAAACGAACACTGAAGCTTTCTTT
- | TRBJ1-4 | TRBV3-1/TRBV3-2 | TRBD1 | CASSQESQGASEKLFF | TGTGCCAGCAGCCAAGAATCCCAGGGGGCAAGTGAAAAACTGTTTTTT
- | TRBJ1-1 | TRBV2 | - | CASTEQGQNTEAFF | TGTGCCAGCACAGAGCAGGGGCAGAACACTGAAGCTTTCTTT
- | TRBJ2-3 | TRBV18 | - | CASSPISNSLSSTDTQYF | TGTGCCAGCTCACCAATTTCGAACAGCTTATCTAGCACAGATACGCAGTATTTT
- | TRBJ2-7 | TRBV15 | - | CATSRDDHRERTYEQYF | TGTGCCACCAGCAGAGATGACCACAGGGAGAGGACCTACGAGCAGTACTTC
- | TRBJ1-1 | TRBV5-1 | - | CASSLAAGMNTEAFF | TGCGCCAGCAGCTTGGCAGCCGGGATGAACACTGAAGCTTTCTTT
- | TRBJ2-5 | TRBV11-2 | TRBD2 | CASSLVGGGRPQETQYF | TGTGCCAGCAGCTTAGTTGGTGGCGGGAGGCCCCAAGAGACCCAGTACTTC
- | TRBJ1-2 | TRBV6-5 | - | CASISAGGYGYTF | TGTGCCAGCATTTCAGCGGGTGGGTACGGCTACACCTTC
- | TRBJ1-6 | TRBV7-2 | - | CASSATGYNSPLHF | TGTGCCAGCAGCGCGACAGGATATAATTCACCCCTCCACTTT
- | TRBJ1-1 | TRBV19 | TRBD1 | CASRPGQHTEAFF | TGTGCCAGTAGACCGGGACAGCACACTGAAGCTTTCTTT
once | TRBJ1-4 | TRBV7-9 | TRBD1 | CASSLGTGNEKLFF | TGTGCCAGCAGCCTTGGGACAGGGAATGAAAAACTGTTTTTT
- | TRBJ2-3 | TRBV13 | - | CASSPRGGGRTDTQYF | TGTGCCAGCAGCCCCAGGGGTGGGGGACGCACAGATACGCAGTATTTT
once | TRBJ1-4 | TRBV30 | TRBD1 | CAWSGDSPNEKLFF | TGTGCCTGGAGTGGGGACAGCCCTAATGAAAAACTGTTTTTT
- | TRBJ2-1 | TRBV12-5 | TRBD2 | CASGQGLAAYNEQFF | TGTGCTAGTGGTCAGGGACTAGCGGCCTACAATGAGCAGTTCTTC
- | TRBJ2-1 | TRBV6-2/TRBV6-3 | TRBD1 | CASSYSKSWDRYNEQFF | TGTGCCAGCAGTTACTCGAAATCTTGGGACAGATACAATGAGCAGTTCTTC
- | TRBJ1-6 | TRBV7-3 | - | CASSQQYNSPLHF | TGTGCCAGCAGCCAACAATATAATTCACCCCTCCACTTT
- | TRBJ2-7 | TRBV7-9 | TRBD1 | CASSAGQAERSYEQYF | TGTGCCAGCAGCGCCGGACAGGCAGAGCGCTCCTACGAGCAGTACTTC
- | TRBJ1-2 | TRBV2 | TRBD1 | CASSASTGEYYGYTF | TGTGCCAGCAGTGCCTCGACAGGGGAATACTATGGCTACACCTTC
- | TRBJ2-7 | TRBV11-2 | - | CASSTPQGPYEQYF | TGTGCCAGCAGCACACCTCAGGGTCCCTACGAGCAGTACTTC
once | TRBJ1-3 | TRBV18 | - | CASSPLGLGNTIYF | TGTGCCAGCTCACCCCTAGGACTTGGAAACACCATATATTTT
- | TRBJ2-2 | TRBV4-1 | TRBD2 | CASSQDPREANTGELFF | TGCGCCAGCAGCCAAGATCCCCGGGAGGCGAACACCGGGGAGCTGTTTTTT
few | TRBJ1-1 | TRBV11-2 | - | CASSLDRDTEAFF | TGTGCCAGCAGCTTAGACAGGGACACTGAAGCTTTCTTT
- | TRBJ1-2 | TRBV27 | - | CASSPDRLLGYGYTF | TGTGCCAGCAGTCCCGACAGGCTTCTGGGGTATGGCTACACCTTC
once | TRBJ2-1 | TRBV19 | TRBD1 | CAIGSGTGAYNEQFF | TGTGCCATTGGCTCGGGGACAGGAGCCTACAATGAGCAGTTCTTC
- | TRBJ1-3 | TRBV6-1 | - | CASSEVGGTGNTIYF | TGTGCCAGCAGTGAAGTTGGGGGGACTGGAAACACCATATATTTT
- | TRBJ2-5 | TRBV12-3/TRBV12-4 | - | CASSLRVETQYF | TGTGCCAGCAGTTTAAGAGTGGAGACCCAGTACTTC
few | TRBJ1-4 | TRBV19 | - | CASSNPRSGSNEKLFF | TGTGCCAGTAGTAACCCGCGTTCGGGGTCCAATGAAAAACTGTTTTTT
- | TRBJ1-5 | TRBV19 | - | CASSSRTGNQPQHF | TGTGCCAGTAGTTCTCGGACTGGGAATCAGCCCCAGCATTTT
- | TRBJ2-7 | TRBV2 | - | CASRLGTPSSYEQYF | TGTGCCAGCAGGCTCGGGACACCGAGCTCCTACGAGCAGTACTTC
- | TRBJ1-4 | TRBV6-2/TRBV6-3 | TRBD1 | CASSSAGTDEKLFF | TGTGCCAGCAGCTCAGCCGGGACAGATGAAAAACTGTTTTTT
- | TRBJ2-1 | TRBV3-1/TRBV3-2 | - | CASSPLQGQGYNEQFF | TGTGCCAGCAGCCCCCTACAGGGACAAGGGTACAATGAGCAGTTCTTC
- | TRBJ1-2 | TRBV12-5 | - | CASATEILYGYTF | TGTGCTAGTGCCACCGAGATACTCTATGGCTACACCTTC
- | TRBJ2-1 | TRBV11-2 | TRBD1 | CASSVGTGVGGEQFF | TGTGCCAGCAGCGTAGGGACAGGCGTTGGAGGAGAGCAGTTCTTC
- | TRBJ1-2 | TRBV19 | TRBD1 | CASRESGQGNGYTF | TGTGCCAGTAGAGAGTCGGGACAGGGTAATGGCTACACCTTC
once | TRBJ2-6 | TRBV7-2 | TRBD1 | CASGTGAGANVLTF | TGTGCCAGCGGAACAGGGGCTGGGGCCAACGTCCTGACTTTC
few | TRBJ1-1 | TRBV6-5 | - | CASGRGNTEAFF | TGTGCCAGCGGGAGGGGGAACACTGAAGCTTTCTTT